Following are 3 T cell receptor beta chains from one sample sequenced in a study of spatial heterogeneity in lung cancer. Regarding time point: sample taken at primary tumor resection. TCRdb redid the calling of the 5' RACE reads with MiXCR, one entry per CDR3 protein. The sample consists of about 92,000 distinct CDR3 sequences, around 12% of them appearing once. The specimen comprised PBMCs, sampled at surgery. Receptors originate from a male donor with early-stage non-small cell lung cancer.

This clonotype was observed at least ten times. This rearrangement joins TRBV10-3 to TRBJ1-1; D is perhaps TRBD1 (5 bases). Trimming removed 0 bases at V and 1 base at J, with 6 bases between. The CDR3 totals 14 residues. Germline CDR1 ENHRY, CDR2 SYGVKD. CDR3 nucleotide sequence: TGTGCCATCAGTGAGTCGGGGGAGAACACTGAAGCTTTCTTT. This translates into CAISESGENTEAFF.

The chain joins TRBV20-1 to TRBJ2-3; TRBD2 matches 9 bases. Germline loops: CDR1 DFQATT, CDR2 SNEGSKA (reference sequence). The J segment lost 5 bases and the V segment lost 0 bases, leaving 6 bases of the junction unmatched. This CDR3 comprises 15 residues. CDR3 DNA: TGCAGTGCTAGAGATAGCGGGGGTCCGGTAGATACGCAGTATTTT. Translating gives CSARDSGGPVDTQYF.

The chain has TRBV5-1 and TRBJ1-4; D remains unclear. Trimming took 0 bases from V and 0 from J, leaving 3 bases between them. CDR1 is SGHRS, CDR2 YFSETQ, per germline. This CDR3 contains 14 residues. The CDR3 spells CASSLDATNEKLFF. The CDR3, as DNA: TGCGCCAGCAGCTTGGATGCAACTAATGAAAAACTGTTTTTT.